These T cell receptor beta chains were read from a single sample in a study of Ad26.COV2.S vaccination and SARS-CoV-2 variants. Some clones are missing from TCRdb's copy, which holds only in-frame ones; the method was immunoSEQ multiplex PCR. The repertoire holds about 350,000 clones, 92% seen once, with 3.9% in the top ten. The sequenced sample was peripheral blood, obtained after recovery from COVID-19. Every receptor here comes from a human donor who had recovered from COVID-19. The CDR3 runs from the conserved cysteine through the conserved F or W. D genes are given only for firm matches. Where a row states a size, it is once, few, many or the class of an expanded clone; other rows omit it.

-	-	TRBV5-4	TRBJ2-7	CASSGPGGLSYEQYF	TGTGCCAGCAGTGGCCCGGGGGGCCTCTCCTACGAGCAGTACTTC
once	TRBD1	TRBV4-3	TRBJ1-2	CASSAGQGAVGYTF	TGCGCCAGCTCGGCGGGACAGGGGGCAGTTGGCTACACCTTC
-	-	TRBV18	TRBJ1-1	CASSPLTDGQAEAFF	TGTGCCAGCTCACCCCTCACTGACGGGCAAGCTGAAGCTTTCTTT
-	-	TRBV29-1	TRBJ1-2	CSVERAGAHYGYTF	TGCAGCGTTGAAAGGGCAGGGGCCCACTATGGCTACACCTTC
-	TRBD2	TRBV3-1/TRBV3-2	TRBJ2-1	CASSQDSGTSGVGEQFF	TGTGCCAGCAGCCAAGATTCGGGCACTAGCGGGGTGGGTGAGCAGTTCTTC
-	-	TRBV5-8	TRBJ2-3	CASSLGGSADTQYF	TGTGCCAGCAGCTTGGGGGGATCGGCAGATACGCAGTATTTT
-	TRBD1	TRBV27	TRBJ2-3	CASSLSYQDRATDTQYF	TGTGCCAGCAGTTTATCTTATCAGGACAGGGCAACAGATACGCAGTATTTT
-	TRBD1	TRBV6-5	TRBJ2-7	CASSYSGTGGHEQYF	TGTGCCAGCAGTTACTCAGGGACAGGGGGTCACGAGCAGTACTTC
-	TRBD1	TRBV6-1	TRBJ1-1	CASSELGTGGTEAFF	TGTGCCAGCAGTGAACTCGGGACAGGGGGCACTGAAGCTTTCTTT
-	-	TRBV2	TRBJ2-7	CASVDTSVQYF	TGTGCCAGCGTGGACACTTCGGTGCAGTACTTC
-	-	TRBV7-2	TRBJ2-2	CASSLVGALNTGELFF	TGTGCCAGCAGCTTAGTTGGGGCTCTGAACACCGGGGAGCTGTTTTTT
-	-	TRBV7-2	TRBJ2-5	CASSLVTAAVETQYF	TGTGCCAGCAGCTTAGTGACGGCCGCTGTGGAGACCCAGTACTTC
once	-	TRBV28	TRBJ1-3	CASRAVLGNTIYF	TGTGCCAGCAGGGCGGTCCTGGGAAACACCATATATTTT
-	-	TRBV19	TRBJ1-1	CASSIGSGRAEAFF	TGTGCCAGTAGTATAGGATCCGGGAGGGCTGAAGCTTTCTTT
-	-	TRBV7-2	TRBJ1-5	CASREPYSNQPQHF	TGTGCCAGCAGAGAACCTTATAGCAATCAGCCCCAGCATTTT
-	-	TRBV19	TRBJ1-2	CASSIGQGGGYTF	TGTGCCAGTAGTATAGGCCAGGGCGGAGGCTACACCTTC
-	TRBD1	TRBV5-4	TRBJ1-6	CASRSDRGYSPLHF	TGTGCCAGCAGATCGGACAGGGGCTATTCACCCCTCCACTTT
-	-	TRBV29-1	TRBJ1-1	CSVRKDSTNTEAFF	TGCAGCGTGAGAAAGGACAGCACGAACACTGAAGCTTTCTTT
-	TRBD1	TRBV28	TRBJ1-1	CASRGQANTEAFF	TGTGCCAGCCGGGGACAGGCGAACACTGAAGCTTTCTTT
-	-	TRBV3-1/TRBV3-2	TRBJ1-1	CASSQDSRPNTEAFF	TGTGCCAGCAGCCAAGATTCCCGCCCTAACACTGAAGCTTTCTTT